This T cell receptor (beta chain) emerged from a study of post-analysis software for immune sequencing data. Study-level background: Disease trajectories encompassed relapsing-remitting, secondary progressive and progressive-relapsing multiple sclerosis.

This clonotype was detected once. Antigen specificity is unknown. Study results and caveats: TRBV segments more frequent in patients than in controls numbered roughly 5 and included TRBV5-6, TRBV5-1 and TRBV20-1.

The CDR3 is 15 residues long. Unmatched junction bases numbered 10, after V lost 2 bases and J lost 5 bases. In germline, CDR1 is DFQATT, CDR2 SNEGSKA (reference sequence). cDNA libraries of TCR beta carried unique molecular identifiers. T cells, roughly 0.85 to 10 million of them, yielded approximately 530,000 cDNA molecules. TCRdb independently ran MiXCR on the PCR reads; one entry per CDR3 protein. In the table there are about 770,000 distinct CDR3 sequences, 46% of which are singletons. The rearrangement joins TRBV20-1 to TRBJ2-3, with TRBD2 identical over 7 bases. Specimen: blood. The origin of this receptor is a girl under 18 with multiple sclerosis. The DNA of the CDR3 is TGCAGTGCTAGAAAAGGGGCGGGAGAGGTAGATACGCAGTATTTT. Protein product: CSARKGAGEVDTQYF.